The T cell receptor beta chain described here comes from a study of T cell changes during pregnancy in multiple sclerosis. Here immunoSEQ multiplex PCR was the method, and the copy in TCRdb shows in-frame clones only, minus some. The data show tens of thousands of clones, about 90% seen once. Losses at the gene ends were 5 bases for V and 6 bases for J; bases not matched to a gene: 9. Germline CDR1 reads SNHLY; CDR2 reads FYNNEI. The CDR3 runs to 14 residues. This clonotype was sampled from a female donor with multiple sclerosis, enrolled in a pregnancy study. The chain couples TRBV2 to TRBJ2-7; 8 nucleotides agree with TRBD1. The sample was CD4+ T cells from peripheral blood mononuclear cells, taken in the first trimester of pregnancy. The CDR3 reads CASSWTGPSLEQYF. DNA of the CDR3: TGTGCCAGCAGTTGGACAGGGCCGTCACTCGAGCAGTACTTC.